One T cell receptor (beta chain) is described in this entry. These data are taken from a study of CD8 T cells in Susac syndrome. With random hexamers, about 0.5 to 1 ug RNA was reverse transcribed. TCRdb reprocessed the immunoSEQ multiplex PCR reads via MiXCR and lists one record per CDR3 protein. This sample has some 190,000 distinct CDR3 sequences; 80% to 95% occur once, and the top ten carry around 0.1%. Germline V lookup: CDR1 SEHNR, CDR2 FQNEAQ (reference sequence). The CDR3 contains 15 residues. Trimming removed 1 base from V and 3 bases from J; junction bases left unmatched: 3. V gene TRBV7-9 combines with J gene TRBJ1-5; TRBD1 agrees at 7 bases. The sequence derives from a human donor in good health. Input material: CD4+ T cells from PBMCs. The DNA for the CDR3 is TGTGCCAGCAGCTTAGGACAGGGTCACAATCAGCCCCAGCATTTT. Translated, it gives CASSLGQGHNQPQHF.